The clone carrying this T cell receptor (beta chain) was counted many times. The antigen remains undetermined. These data originate in a study of T cells in Graves' hyperthyroidism and ophthalmopathy. Study-wide results and limits: The model forecast ophthalmopathy, anticipating it by a median about six months before onset. Through a model of 13 V-J features, ophthalmopathy was separated from stable hyperthyroidism.

The germline V and J ends were trimmed by 3 bases and 0 bases, with 15 bases remaining between them. The germline gives CDR1 DFQATT, CDR2 SNEGSKA (reference sequence). The CDR3 runs 16 residues. Template material for amplifying TCR beta CDR3 regions consisted of RNA transcripts. Carried out on the TCR CDR3, a first-round RT-PCR used the HTBI primer set. TCRdb ran MiXCR on the multiplex PCR reads and lists one entry per CDR3 protein. The sample includes fewer than 550,000 distinct CDR3 sequences, around 14% of them seen just once. Sequenced sample: blood. V is TRBV20-1 and J is TRBJ2-1, with unresolved D. This TCR derives from a woman between 18 and 29 years old with Graves' hyperthyroidism. CDR3 region: CSASLASVGSYNEQFF. CDR3 nucleotides: TGCAGTGCTAGTCTCGCGTCGGTAGGCTCCTACAATGAGCAGTTCTTC.